This entry lists 14 T cell receptor beta chains sequenced from one sample in a study of T cells in Graves' hyperthyroidism and ophthalmopathy. Template material for amplifying TCR beta CDR3 regions consisted of RNA transcripts. During a first-round RT-PCR of the TCR CDR3, the HTBI primer set was used. TCRdb itself ran the multiplex PCR reads through MiXCR, one entry per CDR3 protein. Of roughly 360,000 distinct CDR3 sequences in the sample, less than 15% were seen once. The sequenced material came from blood. The receptor set was obtained from a man aged 25-45 years with Graves' hyperthyroidism that later progressed to Graves' ophthalmopathy.

This chain uses TRBV9 with TRBJ1-4; D remains ambiguous. CDR3 size: 14 residues. Germline V gives CDR1 SGDLS, CDR2 YYNGEE. Trimming took off 0 bases at V and 4 bases at J, with 7 bases between the two ends. The CDR3 reads CASSVDQHNEKLFF. CDR3 nucleotide sequence: TGTGCCAGCAGCGTAGATCAGCATAATGAAAAACTGTTTTTT.

This clonotype was picked up many times. The rearrangement links TRBV7-2 to TRBJ2-1; TRBD2 is a possible D gene (7 bases). This CDR3 spans 15 amino acids. Germline CDR1 is SGHTA and CDR2 is FQGNSA. Trimming stripped 2 bases from V and 9 bases from J, with 17 bases between. The CDR3 protein is CASSLRGLGLGEQFF. CDR3 DNA: TGTGCCAGCAGCTTAAGGGGGTTAGGACTAGGTGAGCAGTTCTTC.

The chain recombines TRBV4-1 with TRBJ2-3, with 9 bases aligning to TRBD1. CDR3 length: 17 amino acids. Germline CDR1 is MGHRA and CDR2 is YSYEKL. The V gene end was trimmed by 2 bases and the J gene end by 2 bases; junction bases not matched to a gene: 8. CDR3 amino acids: CASSQSTGGWNTDTQYF. For the CDR3, the DNA is TGCGCCAGCAGCCAATCCACAGGGGGCTGGAACACAGATACGCAGTATTTT.

This clonotype came up many times. This chain connects TRBV12-3 or TRBV12-4 to TRBJ2-1; D possibly corresponds to TRBD2 (5 bases). Trimming took off 5 bases at V and 6 bases at J, with 14 bases between the two ends. There are 14 residues in the CDR3. Here the CDR3 DNA reads TGTGCCAGCAGTCTCCGGAGGAAGGGCAATGAGCAGTTCTTC. This sequence encodes CASSLRRKGNEQFF.

Many counts were recorded for this clonotype. The chain recombines TRBV6-1 with TRBJ2-2, with TRBD1 identical over 8 bases. Germline CDR1 reads MNHNS; CDR2 reads SASEGT. V lost 8 bases and J lost 0; bases outside the gene matches: 5. The CDR3 runs to 15 residues. CDR3 loop: CASRRQGPNTGELFF. For the CDR3, the DNA is TGTGCCAGCCGAAGACAGGGGCCGAACACCGGGGAGCTGTTTTTT.

This clonotype appeared many times. The chain has TRBV12-3 or TRBV12-4 and TRBJ1-5; 8 nucleotides line up with TRBD1. Losses at the gene ends were 1 base for V and 7 bases for J; bases not matched to a gene: 6. CDR3 size: 15 residues. The CDR3 DNA follows: TGTGCCAGCAGTTTAGGACAGGGGTATGGACAGCCCCAGCATTTT. The encoded protein is CASSLGQGYGQPQHF.

This chain joins TRBV5-4 and TRBJ1-1; 7 bases match TRBD1. Germline V gene lookup returns CDR1 SGHNT and CDR2 YYREEE (reference sequence). This CDR3 has 15 residues. V lost 0 bases and J lost 5; bases outside the gene matches: 7. CDR3 coding DNA: TGTGCCAGCAGCTTGGAGGGGGCGGGTTGGACTGAAGCTTTCTTT. Its protein is CASSLEGAGWTEAFF.

The chain carries TRBV27 and TRBJ2-1; 8 bases fit TRBD1. This CDR3 is 15 amino acids long. The germline CDR1 and CDR2 sequences are MNHEY and SMNVEV (reference sequence). The ends lost 7 bases at V and 2 bases at J; junction bases unmatched: 7. Here the CDR3 DNA reads TGTGCCAGCAAACACAGGGGGGTCGCCTACAATGAGCAGTTCTTC. This gives the protein CASKHRGVAYNEQFF.

The table lists this clonotype with many counts. The chain joins TRBV6-1 to TRBJ2-3; TRBD2 matches 13 bases. V shed 7 bases, J shed 1 base, and the junction held 2 bases outside the gene matches. Germline V gene sequence: CDR1 MNHNS, CDR2 SASEGT. The CDR3 covers 15 residues. CDR3 nucleotide sequence: TGTGCCAGCAACGGACTAGCGGGGGGCACAGATACGCAGTATTTT. Residues: CASNGLAGGTDTQYF.

This clonotype was recorded many times. The genes are TRBV7-9 and TRBJ2-7; 12 bases align to TRBD2. The CDR3 loop spans 13 amino acids. CDR1 SEHNR and CDR2 FQNEAQ come from the germline V gene (reference sequence). Unmatched junction bases numbered 4, after V lost 6 bases and J lost 7 bases. Here the CDR3 reads CASRLAGGPEQYF. CDR3 in DNA: TGTGCCAGCAGACTAGCGGGGGGCCCGGAGCAGTACTTC.

This clonotype was seen at least ten times. The V gene is TRBV12-3 or TRBV12-4, the J gene TRBJ1-2; 10 bases are a match to TRBD1. This CDR3 spans 14 amino acids. J lost 12 bases, V lost 6 bases, and 13 bases had no gene match. CDR3 protein: CASRFSGTGDPHTF. DNA of the CDR3: TGTGCCAGCAGATTTTCCGGGACAGGGGATCCCCACACCTTC.

This clonotype turned up a few times. CDR3 amino acids: CASSAEGDSMNTEAFF. The CDR3 DNA sequence: TGTGCCAGCAGCGCGGAGGGTGACAGCATGAACACTGAAGCTTTCTTT. The J gene is TRBJ1-1, the V gene TRBV5-6; maybe TRBD1 (5 bases). V was cut by 4 bases and J by 0 bases, with 16 bases left in between. Germline CDR1 SGHDT, CDR2 YYEEEE. The CDR3 extends over 16 amino acids.

The rearrangement uses TRBV7-9 and TRBJ1-2; TRBD1 aligns across 7 bases. The germline V gene encodes CDR1 SEHNR and CDR2 FQNEAQ (reference sequence). The V gene end was trimmed by 5 bases and the J gene end by 7 bases; junction bases not matched to a gene: 7. This CDR3 is built from 13 residues. CDR3 bases: TGTGCCAGCAGCGCCACAGGGGCTTCTGGCTACACCTTC. As protein: CASSATGASGYTF.

This clonotype was picked up a small number of times. The rearrangement uses TRBV30 and TRBJ2-5, with D tentatively TRBD1 (5 bases). CDR3 length: 13 amino acids. The germline V gene has CDR1 GTSNPN and CDR2 SVGIG (reference sequence). Trimming removed 0 bases at V and 5 bases at J, with 10 bases between. The CDR3 sequence is CAWSVPGRETQYF. The DNA for the CDR3 is TGTGCCTGGAGTGTACCAGGGCGGGAGACCCAGTACTTC.